These T cell receptor beta chains were read from a single sample in a study of long-term antiretroviral therapy in people with HIV. Measured with immunoSEQ multiplex PCR; TCRdb has only the in-frame clones, and not every one. The repertoire holds about 24,000 clones, with 70% to 85% as singletons. The sample in question was unsorted PBMCs, obtained 4.4 years after starting antiretroviral therapy. These receptors were collected from a man in his thirties or forties with HIV. Each CDR3 is given with its conserved first and last residue. Each record gives: D gene, V gene, clone size, J gene, CDR3 protein, CDR3 DNA. D genes are given only for firm matches. Part of the rows lack a size; the others show once, few, many or a class for expanded clones.

NA	TRBV9	NA	TRBJ1-1	CASSARRGPNTEAFF	TGTGCCAGCAGCGCCCGCCGGGGGCCGAACACTGAAGCTTTCTTT
NA	TRBV15	few	TRBJ2-7	CATSRVVPSSYEQYF	TGTGCCACCAGCAGAGTGGTTCCGAGCTCCTACGAGCAGTACTTC
NA	TRBV5-5	NA	TRBJ1-1	CASSFGAPGTEAFF	TGTGCCAGCAGCTTCGGAGCACCTGGCACTGAAGCTTTCTTT
NA	TRBV10-3	NA	TRBJ2-2	CAISESLGRRANTGELFF	TGTGCCATCAGTGAGTCCCTAGGACGTCGAGCGAACACCGGGGAGCTGTTTTTT
NA	TRBV2	few	TRBJ1-5	CASSEWVSSNQPQHF	TGTGCCAGCAGTGAATGGGTTTCTAGCAATCAGCCCCAGCATTTT
NA	TRBV5-1	NA	TRBJ1-1	CASSRDPQGLNTEAFF	TGCGCCAGCAGCAGAGACCCACAGGGACTGAACACTGAAGCTTTCTTT
NA	TRBV28	NA	TRBJ1-2	CASSSLGGYTF	TGTGCCAGCAGTTCCCTCGGGGGCTACACCTTC
NA	TRBV5-1	NA	TRBJ2-7	CASRLGGGTPYEQYF	TGCGCCAGCAGGCTAGGGGGGGGGACCCCCTACGAGCAGTACTTC
TRBD2	TRBV7-3	NA	TRBJ2-1	CASSPAAGGPNEQFF	TGTGCCAGCAGCCCGGCAGCGGGAGGGCCAAATGAGCAGTTCTTC
NA	TRBV7-2	NA	TRBJ2-3	CASSLALPPTDTQYF	TGTGCCAGCAGCTTAGCGCTCCCCCCCACAGATACGCAGTATTTT
NA	TRBV15	once	TRBJ1-5	CATSRDEVGYSNQPQHF	TGTGCCACCAGCAGAGATGAGGTAGGGTATAGCAATCAGCCCCAGCATTTT
NA	TRBV7-3	NA	TRBJ2-1	CASSLTPLTGASNEQFF	TGTGCCAGCAGCTTAACCCCCCTGACGGGAGCCAGTAATGAGCAGTTCTTC
TRBD1	TRBV7-2	NA	TRBJ2-3	CASSLTGGASDTQYF	TGTGCCAGCAGCTTGACAGGGGGCGCCTCAGATACGCAGTATTTT
TRBD2	TRBV11-2	NA	TRBJ2-7	CASSPWGGLATEQYF	TGTGCCAGCAGCCCTTGGGGGGGTTTGGCTACCGAGCAGTACTTC
NA	TRBV5-1	NA	TRBJ2-1	CASSSGGLDANEQFF	TGCGCCAGCAGCTCCGGGGGGCTAGATGCCAATGAGCAGTTCTTC
NA	TRBV6-1	NA	TRBJ2-7	CASSFHRESYEQYF	TGTGCCAGCAGTTTCCACAGGGAATCCTACGAGCAGTACTTC